Below, 25 T cell receptor beta chains from the same sample are listed, as sequenced in a study of cytomegalovirus exposure and HLA in healthy donors. The PCR contained 60 Vbeta and 13 Jbeta primers. The table came from immunoSEQ multiplex PCR; TCRdb's copy has only in-frame clones and leaves some out. This sample yields fewer than 150,000 clones, of which around 83% are seen a single time; about 6.7% belongs to the top ten. The sample taken for sequencing was PBMCs. The receptors shown here come from a woman aged 25 to 39 in good health and CMV-seropositive.

The chain has TRBV25-1 and TRBJ2-5, with TRBD1 as a possible D gene (5 bases). Germline V gene sequence: CDR1 MGHDK, CDR2 SYGVNS. Trimming took 0 bases from V and 2 from J, leaving 10 bases between them. The CDR3 is 15 amino acids. CDR3 sequence: CASSEYRQRQETQYF. In DNA, the CDR3 is TGTGCCAGCAGTGAATATCGACAGCGACAAGAGACCCAGTACTTC.

The J gene is TRBJ2-1, the V gene TRBV5-1; no firm D call. Looked up from germline, CDR1 is SGHRS and CDR2 is YFSETQ. The CDR3 is 15 amino acids. V dropped 0 bases and J dropped 6 bases, with 13 bases sitting between them. CDR3 coding DNA: TGCGCCAGCAGCTTGGAACTCAGTGGAGCCAATGAGCAGTTCTTC. Encoded protein: CASSLELSGANEQFF.

This sequence joins TRBV30 and TRBJ2-7; 11 nucleotides align to TRBD2. J was trimmed by 4 bases and V by 4 bases; bases with no gene match: 15. The CDR3 contains 17 residues. Germline CDR1 reads GTSNPN; CDR2 reads SVGIG (reference sequence). The CDR3 region is CAWTSGRTLPLDYEQYF. The CDR3 DNA follows: TGTGCCTGGACTAGCGGGAGGACCCTCCCTCTAGATTACGAGCAGTACTTC.

This clone was counted between two and nine times. The V and J genes are TRBV6-4 and TRBJ1-5, with a weak D call TRBD1 (5 bases). Germline V gene sequence: CDR1 MRHNA, CDR2 SNTAGT. Trimming removed 2 bases from V and 6 bases from J, with 11 bases in between. The CDR3 spans 14 residues. Here the CDR3 DNA reads TGTGCCAGCAGTGACCAGCAGGGAACTCAGCCCCAGCATTTT. It specifies CASSDQQGTQPQHF.

The V and J genes are TRBV11-3 and TRBJ2-1; the D gene is possibly TRBD2 (6 bases). The germline V and J ends were trimmed by 0 bases and 7 bases, with 10 bases remaining between them. The length of the CDR3 is 14 residues. Germline assignment: CDR1 SGHNT and CDR2 YENEEA. The CDR3 region is CASSLDGGRNEQFF. DNA of the CDR3: TGTGCCAGCAGCTTAGATGGGGGGAGGAATGAGCAGTTCTTC.

The rearrangement joins TRBV14 to TRBJ2-3; 8 bases are a match to TRBD2. The germline V gene has CDR1 SGHDN and CDR2 FVKESK. The CDR3 covers 14 residues. Trimming took 3 bases from V and 7 from J; bases not matched to a gene: 6. As DNA, the CDR3 is TGTGCCAGCAGCCATGAGACTAGCGCCAATACGCAGTATTTT. It yields the protein CASSHETSANTQYF.

The gene calls are TRBV28 and TRBJ1-4; D call uncertain. Germline assignment: CDR1 MDHEN and CDR2 SYDVKM. The CDR3 loop spans 13 amino acids. V lost 6 bases and J 7 bases, leaving 12 bases between the germline ends. CDR3 sequence reads: CASRLGGSEKLFF. CDR3 coding DNA: TGTGCCAGCAGGTTAGGAGGTAGTGAAAAACTGTTTTTT.

The genes are TRBV5-1 and TRBJ2-5, with TRBD2 as a possible D gene (5 bases). The end of the DNA aligns better with TRBJ2-7, so the J call may be wrong. The germline V gene encodes CDR1 SGHRS and CDR2 YFSETQ. This CDR3 is built from 14 residues. In DNA form, the CDR3 reads TGCGCCAGCAGCTTGGCCGCGGGTTCCTACGAGCAGTACTTC. This gives the protein CASSLAAGSYEQYF.

The V call is TRBV5-6, the J call TRBJ2-1, with D unclear. This CDR3 is 14 amino acids long. The V and J ends lost 2 bases and 4 bases respectively, with 10 bases between them. In germline, CDR1 is SGHDT, CDR2 YYEEEE. In nucleotides, the CDR3 is TGTGCCAGCAGCTTTCCTCTGACTTACAATGAGCAGTTCTTC. Translating it yields CASSFPLTYNEQFF.

The chain recombines TRBV5-1 with TRBJ1-1; 7 nucleotides agree with TRBD1. CDR1 and CDR2 (germline): SGHRS, YFSETQ. This CDR3 contains 14 residues. The V segment lost 4 bases and the J segment 4 bases; nucleotides outside the gene matches: 7. The CDR3 DNA sequence: TGCGCCAGCAGCGACCAGGGGGTAAGCACTGAAGCTTTCTTT. It yields the protein CASSDQGVSTEAFF.

This clone has more than one count but fewer than ten. This sequence joins TRBV6-6 and TRBJ2-1; 10 nucleotides agree with TRBD2. Germline trimming cut 6 bases from V and 8 bases from J; bases unmatched to any gene: 7. The CDR3 length is 14 residues. Germline CDR1 and CDR2: MNHNY and SVGAGI (reference sequence). CDR3 loop: CASRQSGRADEQFF. CDR3 nucleotide sequence: TGTGCCAGCAGGCAGAGCGGGAGGGCTGATGAGCAGTTCTTC.

The chain joins TRBV5-4 to TRBJ1-1; the match to TRBD1 covers 8 bases. The V gene end was trimmed by 4 bases and the J gene end by 5 bases; junction bases not matched to a gene: 4. Germline-derived CDR1 and CDR2 are SGHNT and YYREEE (reference sequence). The CDR3 has 13 amino acids. The CDR3 spells CASSPDRGTEAFF. CDR3 bases: TGTGCCAGCAGCCCCGACAGGGGAACTGAAGCTTTCTTT.

V and J are TRBV30 and TRBJ1-1, with a possible D match to TRBD1 (5 bases). This CDR3 is built from 13 residues. The germline CDR1 and CDR2 sequences are GTSNPN and SVGIG (reference sequence). V lost 5 bases, J lost 1 base, and 11 bases lay in between. CDR3 nucleotide sequence: TGTGCCTGGGAGCGAACAGGGAACACTGAAGCTTTCTTT. As protein: CAWERTGNTEAFF.

The chain combines TRBV5-1 with TRBJ2-7; the D gene is possibly TRBD1 (6 bases). Germline V gives CDR1 SGHRS, CDR2 YFSETQ. Trimming cost V 0 bases and J 1 base, with 14 bases left between them. There are 16 residues in the CDR3. The CDR3 protein is CASSLDRAELSYEQYF. The CDR3 bases are TGCGCCAGCAGCTTGGACAGGGCCGAACTTTCCTACGAGCAGTACTTC.

The rearrangement links TRBV19 to TRBJ1-2; TRBD1 agrees at 7 bases. V lost 6 bases, J lost 0 bases, and 4 bases stayed unmatched. Germline loops: CDR1 LNHDA, CDR2 SQIVND (reference sequence). This CDR3 comprises 14 residues. The CDR3 loop is CASRADRTNYGYTF. The DNA for the CDR3 is TGTGCCAGTAGGGCGGACAGGACTAACTATGGCTACACCTTC.

CDR3 nucleotide sequence: TGTGCCAGCAGCGGAGCTGGAGGGGAGACCCAGTACTTC. Residues: CASSGAGGETQYF. The chain joins TRBV2 to TRBJ2-5; a possible D gene is TRBD2 (6 bases). V lost 6 bases and J lost 5, with 13 bases in between. The CDR3 runs 13 residues. Germline V gives CDR1 SNHLY, CDR2 FYNNEI.

This clone occurred a few times. The genes are TRBV28 and TRBJ1-3; 7 nucleotides agree with TRBD1. The CDR3 spans 14 residues. Trimming removed 6 bases from V and 4 bases from J; junction bases left unmatched: 6. CDR1 MDHEN and CDR2 SYDVKM come from the germline V gene. CDR3 protein: CASSSTGQGNTIYF. The CDR3 nucleotides read TGTGCCAGCAGCTCGACAGGGCAGGGAAACACCATATATTTT.

CDR3 nucleotide sequence: TGCGCCAGCGCCATGTGGGGGGACTTATACAATGAGCAGTTCTTC. Amino acids: CASAMWGDLYNEQFF. The genes are TRBV5-1 and TRBJ2-1; weak D call: TRBD2 (6 bases). Germline CDR1 reads SGHRS; CDR2 reads YFSETQ. This CDR3 spans 15 amino acids. Trimming took off 7 bases at V and 4 bases at J, with 18 bases between the two ends.

This clone is a singleton in its sample. The chain combines TRBV28 with TRBJ1-4; D is perhaps TRBD1 (5 bases). This CDR3 contains 15 residues. With 2 bases removed from V and 4 bases from J, the gap between germline ends came to 11 bases. The germline CDR1 and CDR2 sequences are MDHEN and SYDVKM. The CDR3 is CASSLGGTVNEKLFF. Here the CDR3 DNA reads TGTGCCAGCAGTTTAGGGGGGACGGTTAATGAAAAACTGTTTTTT.

V gene TRBV6-4 combines with J gene TRBJ2-1, with 12 bases that match TRBD2. The CDR3 loop spans 18 amino acids. The V segment lost 0 bases and the J segment 5 bases; nucleotides outside the gene matches: 8. In germline, CDR1 is MRHNA, CDR2 SNTAGT. The CDR3 nucleotides are TGTGCCAGCAGTGACTCGCTACTAGGACTAGCGGGACACAATGAGCAGTTCTTC. It yields the protein CASSDSLLGLAGHNEQFF.

The gene calls are TRBV27 and TRBJ1-2, with D possibly being TRBD1 (6 bases). Between the trimmed V and J ends, which lost 8 bases and 3 bases, there was a span of 10 bases. CDR3 length equals 12 residues. Germline V lookup: CDR1 MNHEY, CDR2 SMNVEV (reference sequence). In DNA form, the CDR3 reads TGTGCCAGCCACAACAGGGACTATGGCTACACCTTC. Translation gives CASHNRDYGYTF.

V gene TRBV30 combines with J gene TRBJ2-3; unclear D gene. V was pared by 2 bases and J by 6 bases, with 18 bases between. CDR1 is GTSNPN and CDR2 is SVGIG in the germline V gene (reference sequence). CDR3 length equals 15 residues. This chain's CDR3 is CAWSFPAKMRDTQYF. The DNA for the CDR3 is TGTGCCTGGAGTTTCCCAGCAAAGATGAGGGATACGCAGTATTTT.

The genes are TRBV28 and TRBJ2-4, with D possibly being TRBD1 (6 bases). Germline V lookup: CDR1 MDHEN, CDR2 SYDVKM. The V end lost 3 bases, the J end lost 0 bases, and 12 bases lay between the germline ends. The CDR3 spans 16 residues. Written as DNA, the CDR3 is TGTGCCAGCAGTTTGCAGGGGCTCCTAGCCAAAAACATTCAGTACTTC. It yields the protein CASSLQGLLAKNIQYF.

Only one count was recorded for this clone. One end of the junction varies from germline; a read error may be responsible. The rearrangement joins TRBV14 to TRBJ2-3; 7 bases are a match to TRBD1. The germline gives CDR1 SGHDN, CDR2 FVKESK. The CDR3 is made up of 11 amino acids. The CDR3 nucleotides read TGTGCCAGCAGCCTCGACAGGGTTCGTTTTTTT. Its translation: CASSLDRVRFF.

This clone appeared once. The chain employs TRBV5-1 and TRBJ1-1; 8 bases match TRBD1. CDR1 and CDR2 from the germline V gene are SGHRS and YFSETQ. The CDR3 extends over 15 amino acids. J lost 0 bases, V lost 4 bases, and 5 bases had no gene match. The chain's CDR3 is CASSSFRGLNTEAFF. CDR3 sequence (DNA): TGCGCCAGCAGCAGCTTCAGGGGGCTGAACACTGAAGCTTTCTTT.